The clone carrying this T cell receptor beta chain was observed a handful of times. This entry belongs to a study of OX40 agonist ivuxolimab in advanced cancers. Here immunoSEQ multiplex PCR was the method, and the copy in TCRdb shows in-frame clones only, minus some. This table has about 59,000 clones, about 91% appearing once. This TCR came from an adult with an advanced solid tumor such as melanoma, head and neck, liver or kidney cancer. This specimen consisted of CD4+ or CD8+ T cells sorted from blood, obtained in a trial of the OX40 agonist ivuxolimab.

CDR3 in DNA: TGTGCCAGCAGTACCGGGACAGGGGACGGCTACACCTTC. Its translation is CASSTGTGDGYTF. The chain joins TRBV27 to TRBJ1-2; 10 nucleotides agree with TRBD1. With 5 bases clipped from V and 8 bases from J, the junction kept 5 bases outside the gene matches. The CDR3 extends over 13 amino acids. Germline V gene sequence: CDR1 MNHEY, CDR2 SMNVEV (reference sequence).